Presented here are 22 T cell receptor beta chains from one specimen sequenced in a study of cytomegalovirus exposure and HLA in healthy donors. 60 Vbeta and 13 Jbeta primers were used in PCR. Sequenced by immunoSEQ multiplex PCR; TCRdb stores in-frame clones only, minus some. This sample has some 130,000 clones, with over 75% found just once. Sequencing used PBMCs. The receptors were sampled from a boy between 10 and 17 years old in good health and CMV-seronegative.

The chain employs TRBV11-2 and TRBJ1-6, with D maybe TRBD1 (6 bases). CDR3 length: 15 residues. Trimming took 3 bases from V and 7 from J, leaving 13 bases between them. Germline CDR1 and CDR2: SGHAT and FQNNGV. The DNA for the CDR3 is TGTGCCAGCAGCTTCACGACAGGTCCAAATTCACCCCTCCACTTT. Its protein product is CASSFTTGPNSPLHF.

This CDR3 is CASSLVVTGELFF. The CDR3 nucleotides are TGTGCCAGCAGTCTTGTAGTGACCGGGGAGCTGTTTTTT. The rearrangement joins TRBV27 to TRBJ2-2; D unclear. With 5 bases removed from V and 5 bases from J, the gap between germline ends came to 9 bases. CDR3 length: 13 amino acids. Germline values: CDR1 MNHEY, CDR2 SMNVEV (reference sequence).

Only a few counts were recorded for this clone. V gene TRBV7-8 combines with J gene TRBJ1-1, with D unclear. Trimming removed 5 bases from V and 4 bases from J, with 11 bases in between. From germline, CDR1 is SGHVS and CDR2 FQNEAQ. The CDR3 totals 13 residues. CDR3 amino acids: CASSLTGTTEAFF. Written as DNA, the CDR3 is TGTGCCAGCAGCCTGACGGGTACCACTGAAGCTTTCTTT.

The rearrangement uses TRBV6-7 and TRBJ2-2; possible D gene TRBD1, 6 bases. TRBV6-7 is assigned to the ORF class and has an uncertain function. The V and J ends lost 2 bases and 1 base respectively, with 11 bases between them. The CDR3 consists of 16 residues. The CDR3 DNA is TGTGCCAGCAGTTACCAGGGACATCTGAACACCGGGGAGCTGTTTTTT. Amino acids: CASSYQGHLNTGELFF.

This clone occurred a few times. The chain combines TRBV28 with TRBJ1-2; no clear D gene. Per the germline V gene, CDR1 is MDHEN and CDR2 is SYDVKM. Trimming took 3 bases from V and 0 from J, leaving 5 bases between them. The CDR3 length is 13 residues. In nucleotides, the CDR3 is TGTGCCAGCAGTTTGTCGTCTAACTATGGCTACACCTTC. It codes for CASSLSSNYGYTF.

The chain links TRBV10-2 to TRBJ2-7; perhaps TRBD2 as D (5 bases). V lost 4 bases to trimming and J lost 0 bases, with 19 bases between them. This CDR3 region has 17 residues. Germline V CDR1 and CDR2: WSHSY, SAAADI. The CDR3 region is CASSGGSGAWSSYEQYF. In nucleotides, the CDR3 is TGCGCCAGCAGTGGTGGGAGCGGCGCCTGGAGCTCCTACGAGCAGTACTTC.

For the CDR3, the DNA is TGTGCCAGCAGACTCCGACAGATGAACACTGAAGCTTTCTTT. As protein: CASRLRQMNTEAFF. The chain uses TRBV6-1 and TRBJ1-1, with D maybe TRBD1 (5 bases). CDR1 MNHNS and CDR2 SASEGT come from the germline V gene. The CDR3 sequence is 14 residues long. V lost 6 bases to trimming and J lost 0 bases, with 11 bases between them.

The chain employs TRBV5-6 and TRBJ2-3; the match to TRBD2 covers 7 bases. This CDR3 has 15 amino acids. Germline V lookup: CDR1 SGHDT, CDR2 YYEEEE. J lost 2 bases, V lost 4 bases, and 7 bases had no gene match. The CDR3 reads CASSPGRRTTDTQYF. DNA for the CDR3: TGTGCCAGCAGCCCCGGGAGGAGGACCACAGATACGCAGTATTTT.

The chain recombines TRBV7-3 with TRBJ1-2, with 7 bases that match TRBD1. V shed 5 bases and J 4 bases; nucleotides not matched to a gene: 4. CDR1 is SGHTA, CDR2 FQGTGA, per germline. CDR3 size: 13 residues. CDR3 in DNA: TGTGCCAGCAGCCCGGGACAGCTCTATGGCTACACCTTC. Amino acids: CASSPGQLYGYTF.

The gene calls are TRBV11-3 and TRBJ2-2; D remains unclear. In germline, CDR1 is SGHNT, CDR2 YENEEA. This CDR3 is 17 amino acids long. Trimming removed 3 bases from V and 5 bases from J, with 19 bases in between. The CDR3: CASSFPTRIEATGELFF. As DNA, the CDR3 is TGTGCCAGCAGCTTCCCAACCCGAATAGAGGCGACCGGGGAGCTGTTTTTT.

The CDR3 here is CASRNRVGNQPQHF. In DNA form, the CDR3 reads TGTGCCAGCAGAAACAGGGTTGGCAATCAGCCCCAGCATTTT. The rearrangement joins TRBV2 to TRBJ1-5, with D perhaps matching TRBD1 (6 bases). Looked up from germline, CDR1 is SNHLY and CDR2 is FYNNEI. The CDR3 extends over 14 amino acids. The germline V and J ends were trimmed by 6 bases and 2 bases, with 11 bases remaining between them.

The chain has TRBV6-5 and TRBJ1-2; 9 positions match TRBD1. J lost 4 bases, V lost 2 bases, and 5 bases had no gene match. The CDR3 is 15 residues long. The germline V gene has CDR1 MNHEY and CDR2 SVGAGI. CDR3 DNA: TGTGCCAGCAGTTACGCCCAGACAGGGGGCTATGGCTACACCTTC. Translating gives CASSYAQTGGYGYTF.

The gene calls are TRBV15 and TRBJ2-7, with 8 bases matching TRBD1. The V and J ends lost 6 bases and 4 bases, in that order; junction bases with no gene match: 5. Germline V CDR1 and CDR2: LNHNV, YYDKDF (reference sequence). The CDR3 runs 13 residues. CDR3 DNA: TGTGCCACCAGGACAGGGGCGGGATACGAGCAGTACTTC. Its protein product is CATRTGAGYEQYF.

The chain links TRBV7-8 to TRBJ1-1; TRBD1 might be the D (5 bases). The CDR3 runs to 16 residues. Trimming shortened V by 5 bases and J by 2 bases, and 18 bases separated the two germline ends. Per the germline V gene, CDR1 is SGHVS and CDR2 is FQNEAQ. The CDR3 here is CASSPTAAGGNTEAFF. The CDR3 bases are TGTGCCAGCAGCCCTACCGCCGCCGGGGGAAACACTGAAGCTTTCTTT.

The chain joins TRBV9 to TRBJ2-7; D is possibly TRBD2 (7 bases). This CDR3 has 14 amino acids. Germline V gene data show CDR1 as SGDLS and CDR2 as YYNGEE. V was clipped by 6 bases and J by 3 bases, with 16 bases between them. The CDR3 region is CASNRRGGLYEQYF. The DNA for the CDR3 is TGTGCCAGCAACAGGAGGGGGGGACTCTACGAGCAGTACTTC.

V and J are TRBV18 and TRBJ1-1; possible D gene TRBD1, 5 bases. This CDR3 spans 16 amino acids. Trimming took 6 bases from V and 5 from J, leaving 22 bases between them. Germline-derived CDR1 and CDR2 are KGHSH and LQKENI. CDR3 in amino acids: CASSPMPSGLGTEAFF. The CDR3 nucleotides read TGTGCCAGCTCCCCCATGCCTTCAGGGTTGGGGACTGAAGCTTTCTTT.

This sequence joins TRBV4-1 and TRBJ1-1, with a weak D call TRBD1 (5 bases). CDR1 MGHRA and CDR2 YSYEKL come from the germline V gene. This CDR3 has 16 residues. Between the trimmed V and J ends, which lost 0 bases and 11 bases, there was a span of 22 bases. The CDR3 nucleotides read TGCGCCAGCAGCCAAGAAGAGGCCAGGGCGCCGGATGGGGCTTTCTTT. Its translation is CASSQEEARAPDGAFF.

The V call is TRBV7-2, the J call TRBJ2-3; possibly TRBD1 for D (6 bases). Deletions cut 2 bases from V and 2 bases from J, with 11 bases between. Germline V gene sequence: CDR1 SGHTA, CDR2 FQGNSA. The CDR3 totals 15 residues. The DNA for the CDR3 is TGTGCCAGCAGCTTAAGCACAGGGATCACAGATACGCAGTATTTT. It is translated as CASSLSTGITDTQYF.

This clone was observed a single time. This chain uses TRBV6-4 with TRBJ1-1; D perhaps matches TRBD1 (5 bases). The germline V gene has CDR1 MRHNA and CDR2 SNTAGT. V was shortened by 6 bases and J by 4 bases, with 12 bases between the two germline ends. This CDR3 is 13 amino acids long. The CDR3 reads CASSSGGGTEAFF. DNA of the CDR3: TGTGCCAGCAGCTCGGGGGGGGGCACTGAAGCTTTCTTT.

The chain joins TRBV4-3 to TRBJ1-1, with TRBD1 identical over 8 bases. Germline V gene sequence: CDR1 LGHNA, CDR2 YSLEER. Trimming cost V 5 bases and J 5 bases; bases outside gene matches: 10. The CDR3 has 15 residues. The CDR3 DNA follows: TGCGCCAGCAGCGAAGGCGGTACAGGGGGAACTGAAGCTTTCTTT. It encodes CASSEGGTGGTEAFF.

This clone was found a few times. The chain carries TRBV6-5 and TRBJ2-7; 10 nucleotides match TRBD1. CDR3 length: 13 amino acids. Trimming took 6 bases from V and 1 from J; bases not matched to a gene: 0. Germline CDR1 and CDR2: MNHEY and SVGAGI. The CDR3 here is CASRGQGSYEQYF. Written as DNA, the CDR3 is TGTGCCAGCAGGGGACAGGGGTCCTACGAGCAGTACTTC.

The chain is built from TRBV30 and TRBJ1-6, with D perhaps matching TRBD1 (5 bases). The CDR3 loop spans 13 amino acids. The V and J ends lost 3 bases and 7 bases respectively, with 10 bases between them. CDR1 is GTSNPN, CDR2 SVGIG, per germline (reference sequence). The CDR3 loop is CAWRQGQNSPLHF. The CDR3 DNA is TGTGCCTGGAGGCAGGGCCAGAATTCACCCCTCCACTTT.